This T cell receptor (beta chain) was profiled in a study of T cell repertoires in cytomegalovirus infection. Study at large: Public TCR beta signatures were indicative of both CMV infection and a matching HLA type. Study results and caveats: Based on cumulative public TCR beta family frequency, carriers of CMV plus the relevant HLA were identified.

Trimming left V 0 bases short and J 0 bases short, with 12 bases between. This CDR3 has 16 residues. Germline CDR1 reads SNHLY; CDR2 reads FYNNEI. TCRdb itself ran the reads through MiXCR, one entry per CDR3 protein. The repertoire holds about 130,000 distinct CDR3 sequences, with approximately 24% as singletons. As to this clonotype: Its specificity is not known.

The sequencing sample was made of PBMCs, sequenced either directly or after in vitro stimulation (not recorded which). This receptor was taken from a human donor in good health (CMV status not recorded). Some clones in this sample may be carry-over from other donors' samples. This chain connects TRBV2 to TRBJ2-7, with D perhaps assigned TRBD1 or TRBD2 (5 bases each). The CDR3 region has the DNA TGTGCCAGCAGTGAAGCCGAGGGCGACAGCTCCTACGAGCAGTACGTC. Its protein product is CASSEAEGDSSYEQYV.